This T cell receptor (beta chain) was sequenced during a study of early T cells in non-severe SARS-CoV-2 infection. Study context: Sequencing of bulk RNA from unsorted whole blood was done, without chain pairing.

MiXCR, applied by TCRdb to the 5' RACE reads, yields one record per CDR3 protein. The table includes some 50,000 distinct CDR3 sequences, about 10% detected once. Study observations and caveats: Clonotype matching in VDJdb favored anti-spike CD8 responses and did not capture private and CD4 specificities.

The V gene's germline CDR1 is SEHNR and CDR2 FQNEAQ (reference sequence). Trimming cost V 0 bases and J 4 bases, with 12 bases left between them. The CDR3 has 16 residues. Concerning this clonotype itself: The antigen is not known.

The TCR was taken from an adult who was a healthcare worker with PCR-confirmed SARS-CoV-2 infection or an uninfected control (not recorded which). The V gene is TRBV7-9, the J gene TRBJ1-4, with D possibly matching TRBD1 (5 bases). The starting material was whole blood, obtained at baseline. For the CDR3, the DNA is TGTGCCAGCAGCTTAGCGGCGGGGGACGGTAATGAAAAACTGTTTTTT. This codes for CASSLAAGDGNEKLFF. The variable domain in full, completed from reference TRBV7-9 and TRBJ1-4, reads DTGVSQNPRHKITKRGQNVTFRCDPISEHNRLYWYRQTLGQGPEFLTYFQNEAQLEKSRLLSDRFSAERPKGSFSTLEIQRTEQGDSAMYLCASSLAAGDGNEKLFFGSGTQLSVL.